This TCR beta chain appears in the sequencing data of a study of beta chain features in type 1 diabetes. Overall study: The number of sorted cells examined across all samples was approximately 100 million. Broader study findings: Shortening that was moderate but significant affected the TCRB CDR3s of Type 1 diabetes patients in all four CD4+ subsets. Naive, central memory and regulatory TCRB repertoires appeared more similar among patients than healthy donors.

The CDR3 covers 13 residues. J gave up 2 bases and V 6 bases, and 5 bases lay outside the gene matches. Germline V lookup: CDR1 GTSNPN, CDR2 SVGIG (reference sequence). This clone was counted between two and nine times. Its antigen remains unknown. Investigators reverse transcribed all isolated RNA, so they sequenced expressed TCRB transcripts. Produced via immunoSEQ multiplex PCR; TCRdb's table is partial and in-frame only. Among more than 250,000 clones listed, 14% to 15% were seen once. The origin of this receptor is a man in his late teens or twenties with type 1 diabetes. The genes are TRBV30 and TRBJ2-5; 8 bases match TRBD1. The sample taken for sequencing was naive CD4+ T cells from blood. In nucleotides, the CDR3 is TGTGCCTGTGGGACAGGCCTTCAAGAGACCCAGTACTTC. This gives the protein CACGTGLQETQYF.